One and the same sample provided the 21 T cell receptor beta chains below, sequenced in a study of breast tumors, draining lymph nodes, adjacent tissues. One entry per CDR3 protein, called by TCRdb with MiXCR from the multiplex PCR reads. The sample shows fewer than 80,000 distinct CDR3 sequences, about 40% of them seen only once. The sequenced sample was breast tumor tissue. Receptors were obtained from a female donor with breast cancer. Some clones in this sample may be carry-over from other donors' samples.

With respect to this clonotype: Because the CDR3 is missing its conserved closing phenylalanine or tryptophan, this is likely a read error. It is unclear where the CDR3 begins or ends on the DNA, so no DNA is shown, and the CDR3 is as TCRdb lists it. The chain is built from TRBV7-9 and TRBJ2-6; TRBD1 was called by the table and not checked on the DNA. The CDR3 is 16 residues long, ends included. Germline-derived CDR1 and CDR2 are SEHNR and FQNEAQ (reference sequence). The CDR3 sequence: CASRRGVVIGANVLVS.

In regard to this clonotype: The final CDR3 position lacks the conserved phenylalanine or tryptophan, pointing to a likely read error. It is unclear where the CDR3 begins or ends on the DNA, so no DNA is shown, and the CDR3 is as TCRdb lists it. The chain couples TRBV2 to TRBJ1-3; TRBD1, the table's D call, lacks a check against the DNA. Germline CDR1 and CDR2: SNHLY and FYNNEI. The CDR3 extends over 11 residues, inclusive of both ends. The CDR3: CASFPQGARNT.

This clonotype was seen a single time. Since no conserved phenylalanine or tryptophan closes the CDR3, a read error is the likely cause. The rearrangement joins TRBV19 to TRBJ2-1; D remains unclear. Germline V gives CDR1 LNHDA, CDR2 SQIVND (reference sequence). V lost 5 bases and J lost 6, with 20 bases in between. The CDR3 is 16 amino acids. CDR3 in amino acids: CASSPSSGSPVNEQFS. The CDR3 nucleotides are TGTGCCAGTAGTCCGTCTTCCGGGTCCCCCGTCAATGAGCAGTTCTCC.

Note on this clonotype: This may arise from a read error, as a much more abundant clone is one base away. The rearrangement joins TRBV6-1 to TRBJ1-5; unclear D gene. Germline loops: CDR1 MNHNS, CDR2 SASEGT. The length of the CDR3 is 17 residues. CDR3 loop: CASSQAPGIPVYQPQHF. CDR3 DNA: TGTGCCAGCAGTCAAGCGCCCGGGATTCCGGTCTATCAGCCCCAGCATTTT.

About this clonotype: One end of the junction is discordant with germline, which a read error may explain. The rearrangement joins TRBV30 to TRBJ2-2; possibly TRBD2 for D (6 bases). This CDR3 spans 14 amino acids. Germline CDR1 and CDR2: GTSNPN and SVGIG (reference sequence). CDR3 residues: CAWSWTNVGGDLFF. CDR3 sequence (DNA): TGTGCCTGGAGCTGGACTAACGTTGGCGGGGATCTGTTTTTT.

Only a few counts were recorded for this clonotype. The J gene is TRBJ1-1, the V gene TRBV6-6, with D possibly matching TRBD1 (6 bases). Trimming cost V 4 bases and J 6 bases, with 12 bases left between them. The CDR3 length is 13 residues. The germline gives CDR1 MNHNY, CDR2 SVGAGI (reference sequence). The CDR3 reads CASSWDISPEAFF. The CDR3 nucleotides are TGTGCCAGCAGTTGGGACATTTCGCCTGAAGCTTTCTTT.

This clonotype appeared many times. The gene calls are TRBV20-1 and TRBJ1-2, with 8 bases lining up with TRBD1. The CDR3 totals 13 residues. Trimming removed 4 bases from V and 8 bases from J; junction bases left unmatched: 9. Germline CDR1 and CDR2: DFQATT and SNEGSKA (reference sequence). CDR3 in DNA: TGCAGTGCTATCACGGACAGGGTGGGCGGCTACACCTTC. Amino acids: CSAITDRVGGYTF.

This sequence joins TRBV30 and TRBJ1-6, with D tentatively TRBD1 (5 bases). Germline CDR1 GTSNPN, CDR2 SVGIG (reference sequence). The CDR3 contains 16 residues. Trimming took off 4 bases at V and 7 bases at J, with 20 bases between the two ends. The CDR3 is CAWMGTSGTSNSPLHF. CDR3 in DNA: TGTGCCTGGATGGGGACTAGCGGGACTTCCAATTCACCCCTCCACTTT.

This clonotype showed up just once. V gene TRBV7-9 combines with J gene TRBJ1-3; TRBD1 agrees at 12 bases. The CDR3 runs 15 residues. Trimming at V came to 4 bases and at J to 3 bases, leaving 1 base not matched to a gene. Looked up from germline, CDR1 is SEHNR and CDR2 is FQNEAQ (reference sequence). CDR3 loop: CASSWDRGLGNTIYF. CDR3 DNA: TGTGCCAGCAGCTGGGACAGGGGGCTTGGAAACACCATATATTTT.

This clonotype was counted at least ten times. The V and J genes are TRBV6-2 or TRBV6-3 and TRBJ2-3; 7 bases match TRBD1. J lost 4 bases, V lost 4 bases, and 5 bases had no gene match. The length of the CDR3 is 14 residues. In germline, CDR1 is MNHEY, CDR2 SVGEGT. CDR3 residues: CASSSTGTADTQYF. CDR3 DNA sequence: TGTGCCAGCAGTTCGACAGGGACCGCAGATACGCAGTATTTT.

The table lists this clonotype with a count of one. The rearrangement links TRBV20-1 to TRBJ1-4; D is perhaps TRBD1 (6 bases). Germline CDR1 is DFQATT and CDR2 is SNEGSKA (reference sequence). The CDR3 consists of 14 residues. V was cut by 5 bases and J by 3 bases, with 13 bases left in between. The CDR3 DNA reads TGCAGTGCTGGGGGCAACAGGGCTAATGAAAAACTGTTTTTT. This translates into CSAGGNRANEKLFF.

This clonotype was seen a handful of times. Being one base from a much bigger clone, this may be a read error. CDR3 protein: CASSPDVAPAYEQYF. Written as DNA, the CDR3 is TGTGCCAGCAGCCCGGACGTCGCGCCGGCTTACGAGCAGTACTTC. V gene TRBV5-8 combines with J gene TRBJ2-7; D is unclear. Germline lookup yields CDR1 SGHTS and CDR2 YDEGEE. This CDR3 comprises 15 residues. V dropped 4 bases and J dropped 4 bases, with 18 bases sitting between them.

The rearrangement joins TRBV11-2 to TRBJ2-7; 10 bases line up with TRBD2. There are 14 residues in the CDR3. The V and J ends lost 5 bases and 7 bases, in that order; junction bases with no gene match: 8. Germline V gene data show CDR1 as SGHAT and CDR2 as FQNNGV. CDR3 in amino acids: CASSRLAGAGEQYF. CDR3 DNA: TGTGCCAGCAGCCGTCTAGCGGGAGCAGGTGAGCAGTACTTC.

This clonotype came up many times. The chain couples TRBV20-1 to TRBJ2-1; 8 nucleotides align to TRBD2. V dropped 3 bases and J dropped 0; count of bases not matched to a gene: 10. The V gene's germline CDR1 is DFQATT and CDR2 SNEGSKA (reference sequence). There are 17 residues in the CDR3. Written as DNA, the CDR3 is TGCAGTGCTAGCCGGAGCGGGGGAACTAGCTCCTACAATGAGCAGTTCTTC. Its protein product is CSASRSGGTSSYNEQFF.

The CDR3 spells CATSRVRATLEGTQYF. The CDR3 region has the DNA TGTGCCACCAGCAGAGTTAGGGCCACCCTCGAGGGGACCCAGTACTTC. This chain joins TRBV15 and TRBJ2-5; tentative D call: TRBD2 (5 bases). V was pared by 1 base and J by 7 bases, with 19 bases between. There are 16 residues in the CDR3. Germline V gives CDR1 LNHNV, CDR2 YYDKDF (reference sequence).

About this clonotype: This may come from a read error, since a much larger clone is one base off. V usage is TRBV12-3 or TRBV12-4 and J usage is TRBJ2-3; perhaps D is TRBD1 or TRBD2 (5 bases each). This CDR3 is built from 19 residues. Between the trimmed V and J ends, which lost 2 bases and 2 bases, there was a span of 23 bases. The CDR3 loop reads CASSLLTHTGTTFTDTQYF. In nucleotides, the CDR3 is TGTGCCAGCAGTTTACTTACCCACACCGGGACCACCTTCACAGATACGCAGTATTTT.

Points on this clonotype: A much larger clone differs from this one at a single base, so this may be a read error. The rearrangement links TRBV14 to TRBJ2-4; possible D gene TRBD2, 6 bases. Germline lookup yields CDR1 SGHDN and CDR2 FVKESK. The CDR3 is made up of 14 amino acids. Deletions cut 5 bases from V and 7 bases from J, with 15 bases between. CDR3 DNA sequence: TGTGCCAGCAGCTGGGGGACTCCACGGAACATTCAGTACTTC. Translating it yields CASSWGTPRNIQYF.

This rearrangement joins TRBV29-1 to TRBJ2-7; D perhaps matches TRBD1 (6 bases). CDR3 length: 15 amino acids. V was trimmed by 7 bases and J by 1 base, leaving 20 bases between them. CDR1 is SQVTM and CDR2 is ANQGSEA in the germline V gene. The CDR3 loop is CSAVLDRTHSYEQYF. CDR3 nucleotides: TGCAGCGCAGTGCTTGACAGGACCCATTCCTACGAGCAGTACTTC.

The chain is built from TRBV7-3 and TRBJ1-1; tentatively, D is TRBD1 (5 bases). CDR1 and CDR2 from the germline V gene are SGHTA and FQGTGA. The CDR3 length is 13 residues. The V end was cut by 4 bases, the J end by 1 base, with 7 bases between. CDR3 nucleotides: TGTGCCAGCAGCTATGGACAGAACACTGAAGCTTTCTTT. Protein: CASSYGQNTEAFF.

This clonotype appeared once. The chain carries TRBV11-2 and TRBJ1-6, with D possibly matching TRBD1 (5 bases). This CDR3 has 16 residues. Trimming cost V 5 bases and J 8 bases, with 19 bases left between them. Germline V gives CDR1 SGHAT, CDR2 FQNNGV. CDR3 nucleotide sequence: TGTGCCAGCAGCCTGATATTTGGGGCCAGCTATTCACCCCTCCACTTT. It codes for CASSLIFGASYSPLHF. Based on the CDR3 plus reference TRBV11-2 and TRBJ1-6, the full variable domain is EAGVAQSPRYKIIEKRQSVAFWCNPISGHATLYWYQQILGQGPKLLIQFQNNGVVDDSQLPKDRFSAERLKGVDSTLKIQPAKLEDSAVYLCASSLIFGASYSPLHFGNGTRLTVT.

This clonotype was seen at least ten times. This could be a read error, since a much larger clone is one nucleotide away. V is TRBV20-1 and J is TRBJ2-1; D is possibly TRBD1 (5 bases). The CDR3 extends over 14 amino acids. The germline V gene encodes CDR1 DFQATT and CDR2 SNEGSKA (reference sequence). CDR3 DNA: TGCAGTGCTAACCCGAAGGGGCTCTACACTGAGCAGTTCTTC. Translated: CSANPKGLYTEQFF.